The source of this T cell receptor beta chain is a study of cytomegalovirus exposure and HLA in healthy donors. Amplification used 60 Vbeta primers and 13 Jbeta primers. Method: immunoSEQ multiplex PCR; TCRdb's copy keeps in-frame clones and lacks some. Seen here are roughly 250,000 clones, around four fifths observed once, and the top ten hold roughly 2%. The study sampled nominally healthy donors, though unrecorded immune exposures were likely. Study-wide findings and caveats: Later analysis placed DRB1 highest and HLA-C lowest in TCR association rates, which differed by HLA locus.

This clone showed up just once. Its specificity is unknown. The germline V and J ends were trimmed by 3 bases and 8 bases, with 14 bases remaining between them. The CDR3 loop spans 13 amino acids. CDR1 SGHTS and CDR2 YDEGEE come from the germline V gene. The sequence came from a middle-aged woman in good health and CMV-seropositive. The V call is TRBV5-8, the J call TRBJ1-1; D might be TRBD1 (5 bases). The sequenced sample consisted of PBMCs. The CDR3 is CASSWQGGKEAFF. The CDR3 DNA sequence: TGTGCCAGCAGCTGGCAGGGAGGGAAAGAAGCTTTCTTT.